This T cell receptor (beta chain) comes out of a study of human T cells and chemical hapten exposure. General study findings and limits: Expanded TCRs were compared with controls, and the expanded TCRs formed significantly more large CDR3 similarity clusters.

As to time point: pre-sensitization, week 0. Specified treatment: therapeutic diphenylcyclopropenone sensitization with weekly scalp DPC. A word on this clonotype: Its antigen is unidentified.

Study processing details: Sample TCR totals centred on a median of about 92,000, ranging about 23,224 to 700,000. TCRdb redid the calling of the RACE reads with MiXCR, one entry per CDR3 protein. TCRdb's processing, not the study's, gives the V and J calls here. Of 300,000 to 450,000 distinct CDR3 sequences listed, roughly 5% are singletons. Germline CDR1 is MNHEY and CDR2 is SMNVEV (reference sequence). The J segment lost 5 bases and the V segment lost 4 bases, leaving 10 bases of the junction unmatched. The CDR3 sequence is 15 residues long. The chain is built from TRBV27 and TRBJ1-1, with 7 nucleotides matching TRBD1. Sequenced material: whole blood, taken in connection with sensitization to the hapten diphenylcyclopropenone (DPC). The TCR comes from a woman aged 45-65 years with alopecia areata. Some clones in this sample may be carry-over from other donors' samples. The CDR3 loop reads CASSSQRDSLTEAFF. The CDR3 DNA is TGTGCCAGCAGTTCTCAAAGGGACAGTTTGACTGAAGCTTTCTTT.